The subject of this entry is one T cell receptor beta chain. This entry comes from a study of cytomegalovirus exposure and HLA in healthy donors. The data were produced by immunoSEQ multiplex PCR, yet TCRdb's version contains in-frame clones alone and is incomplete. The table records approximately 170,000 clones, roughly 80% of them present only once. Sequencing was performed on PBMCs. The TCR sequence derives from a man between 25 and 39 years old in good health and CMV-seropositive.

The DNA for the CDR3 is TGCGCCAGCAGCTCACAGGGGGTCGGCTACACCTTC. It encodes CASSSQGVGYTF. The chain has TRBV5-1 and TRBJ1-2; 8 bases align to TRBD1. Trimming at V came to 3 bases and at J to 8 bases, leaving 3 bases not matched to a gene. The CDR3 runs 12 residues. Germline V CDR1 and CDR2: SGHRS, YFSETQ.